This passage covers 29 T cell receptor beta chains from one sample sequenced in a study of blood T cell repertoires in COVID-19. This table comes from immunoSEQ multiplex PCR, and its TCRdb copy is limited to in-frame clones, with some not included. The sample lists some 72,000 clones, over 85% occurring once. The sequenced material came from peripheral blood. The receptors shown here come from a man aged 50 or older with active COVID-19.

The chain links TRBV6-1 to TRBJ1-2, with unresolved D. In germline, CDR1 is MNHNS, CDR2 SASEGT. The V gene lost 2 bases and the J gene lost 3 bases, with 13 bases spanning the gap. The length of the CDR3 is 15 residues. CDR3 amino acids: CASSEINWEDYGYTF. The CDR3 DNA reads as TGTGCCAGCAGTGAAATCAACTGGGAGGACTATGGCTACACCTTC.

V usage is TRBV18 and J usage is TRBJ2-3; 14 nucleotides align to TRBD2. Germline V gives CDR1 KGHSH, CDR2 LQKENI. Trimming removed 8 bases from V and 4 bases from J; junction bases left unmatched: 8. The CDR3 has 16 residues. The CDR3 nucleotides are TGTGCCAGCGCGGGACTAGCGGGAGAGCCCCCAGATACGCAGTATTTT. Amino acid sequence: CASAGLAGEPPDTQYF.

The rearrangement joins TRBV27 to TRBJ2-3; D may be TRBD2 (7 bases). In germline, CDR1 is MNHEY, CDR2 SMNVEV (reference sequence). V gave up 6 bases and J gave up 6 bases, with 31 bases separating them. This CDR3 is built from 19 residues. CDR3 amino acids: CASSRYSGRRGASRDTQYF. The CDR3 DNA reads TGTGCCAGCAGCCGGTACTCGGGGCGCCGGGGGGCCAGCCGGGATACGCAGTATTTT.

The genes are TRBV9 and TRBJ2-3; 8 bases map to TRBD1. The CDR3 loop spans 15 amino acids. Germline V gene data show CDR1 as SGDLS and CDR2 as YYNGEE. V lost 4 bases, J lost 2 bases, and 6 bases stayed unmatched. CDR3 nucleotide sequence: TGTGCCAGCAGCCCATGGACAGGGTCCACAGATACGCAGTATTTT. Amino acids: CASSPWTGSTDTQYF.

This clone was counted once. The J gene is TRBJ2-3, the V gene TRBV5-6, with TRBD2 matching over 10 bases. From germline, CDR1 is SGHDT and CDR2 YYEEEE. The length of the CDR3 is 16 residues. V was clipped by 4 bases and J by 2 bases; unmatched bases: 7. CDR3 in amino acids: CASSLRTSGFTDTQYF. The CDR3 DNA reads TGTGCCAGCAGCCTCCGGACTAGCGGATTCACAGATACGCAGTATTTT.

The genes are TRBV28 and TRBJ1-2; D not certain. This CDR3 spans 12 amino acids. V was shortened by 5 bases and J by 2 bases, with 6 bases between the two germline ends. CDR1 MDHEN and CDR2 SYDVKM come from the germline V gene. DNA for the CDR3: TGTGCCAGCAGTCCACGGAACTATGGCTACACCTTC. Protein sequence: CASSPRNYGYTF.

V is TRBV18 and J is TRBJ1-1; 10 bases match TRBD1. The CDR3 is made up of 13 amino acids. Germline V gene lookup returns CDR1 KGHSH and CDR2 LQKENI. Trimming cost V 2 bases and J 12 bases; bases outside gene matches: 6. The CDR3 nucleotides read TGTGCCAGCTCACCAAACCGGGACAGGGGTACTTTCTTT. Its translation: CASSPNRDRGTFF.

The V call is TRBV27, the J call TRBJ1-5; D call uncertain. Germline CDR1 MNHEY, CDR2 SMNVEV (reference sequence). The V end was cut by 0 bases, the J end by 0 bases, with 6 bases between. The length of the CDR3 is 15 residues. The DNA for the CDR3 is TGTGCCAGCAGTTTATCCAGGAATAGCAATCAGCCCCAGCATTTT. This gives the protein CASSLSRNSNQPQHF.

The rearrangement uses TRBV5-1 and TRBJ2-5; 9 bases fit TRBD1. After removal of 0 bases from V and 9 bases from J, the junction contained 0 bases not matched to a gene. CDR3 length equals 12 residues. Germline V lookup: CDR1 SGHRS, CDR2 YFSETQ. CDR3 sequence (DNA): TGCGCCAGCAGCTTGGGGGACAGGGCCCAGTACTTC. This codes for CASSLGDRAQYF.

This clone showed up just a few times. J is TRBJ1-1 and V is TRBV28; D not resolved. The CDR3 sequence is 14 residues long. The germline CDR1 and CDR2 sequences are MDHEN and SYDVKM. The germline V and J ends were trimmed by 5 bases and 0 bases, with 10 bases remaining between them. The CDR3 sequence: CASSQQLLNTEAFF. As DNA, the CDR3 is TGTGCCAGCAGTCAACAGCTATTGAACACTGAAGCTTTCTTT.

This sequence joins TRBV7-9 and TRBJ2-1, with D perhaps matching TRBD1 (6 bases). The CDR3 is 17 amino acids. Trimming stripped 5 bases from V and 15 bases from J, with 32 bases between. Per germline, CDR1 SEHNR and CDR2 FQNEAQ (reference sequence). The CDR3, as DNA: TGTGCCAGCAGCCACAGGGTCCTCGAATGGTCAAAAAGGTCGGGGTTCTTC. This encodes CASSHRVLEWSKRSGFF.

The gene calls are TRBV6-5 and TRBJ2-2; 9 nucleotides align to TRBD1. The CDR3 runs to 15 residues. Per germline, CDR1 MNHEY and CDR2 SVGAGI. V lost 5 bases to trimming and J lost 5 bases; unmatched junction nucleotides: 6. Here the CDR3 reads CASSPRDRETGELFF. In DNA, the CDR3 is TGTGCCAGCAGTCCCAGGGACAGGGAGACCGGGGAGCTGTTTTTT.

The chain joins TRBV11-3 to TRBJ1-1, with a weak D call TRBD1 (6 bases). Germline V lookup: CDR1 SGHNT, CDR2 YENEEA. V was pared by 5 bases and J by 4 bases, with 14 bases between. The CDR3 is made up of 14 amino acids. The CDR3 DNA is TGTGCCAGCAGCGCCGGGACAAGCATCACTGAAGCTTTCTTT. Encoded protein: CASSAGTSITEAFF.

The gene calls are TRBV27 and TRBJ1-1; the D gene is possibly TRBD1 (5 bases). The V gene's germline CDR1 is MNHEY and CDR2 SMNVEV (reference sequence). The length of the CDR3 is 13 residues. Trimming cost V 5 bases and J 2 bases, with 9 bases left between them. This CDR3 is CASSLRGNTEAFF. The DNA for the CDR3 is TGTGCCAGCAGTCTTAGGGGCAACACTGAAGCTTTCTTT.

The rearrangement links TRBV28 to TRBJ2-2, with D possibly matching TRBD2 (6 bases). From germline, CDR1 is MDHEN and CDR2 SYDVKM. The ends were cut back, 6 bases at V and 2 bases at J, with 28 bases in the middle. This CDR3 spans 20 amino acids. CDR3 DNA: TGTGCCAGCAGAATCCCGGGGGATTTAGCGGTACGAGTTAACACCGGGGAGCTGTTTTTT. Protein sequence: CASRIPGDLAVRVNTGELFF. Full variable domain (rest looked up from reference TRBV28 and TRBJ2-2): DVKVTQSSRYLVKRTGEKVFLECVQDMDHENMFWYRQDPGLGLRLIYFSYDVKMKEKGDIPEGYSVSREKKERFSLILESASTNQTSMYLCASRIPGDLAVRVNTGELFFGEGSRLTVL.

The J gene is TRBJ2-7, the V gene TRBV5-5; 10 bases agree with TRBD2. CDR1 and CDR2 from the germline V gene are SGHKS and YYEKEE (reference sequence). V shed 2 bases and J 5 bases; nucleotides not matched to a gene: 7. The CDR3 length is 15 residues. In DNA, the CDR3 is TGTGCCAGCAGCTTTCTAGCGGGAGCCCCCAACGAGCAGTACTTC. This sequence encodes CASSFLAGAPNEQYF. Variable domain in full (rest from reference TRBV5-5 and TRBJ2-7): DAGVTQSPTHLIKTRGQQVTLRCSPISGHKSVSWYQQVLGQGPQFIFQYYEKEERGRGNFPDRFSARQFPNYSSELNVNALLLGDSALYLCASSFLAGAPNEQYFGPGTRLTVT.

This chain links TRBV30 with TRBJ2-1; TRBD2 aligns across 15 bases. V lost 4 bases and J lost 8; bases outside the gene matches: 12. CDR3 size: 17 residues. Germline-derived CDR1 and CDR2 are GTSNPN and SVGIG (reference sequence). The CDR3 sequence is CAWTISRTSGGADEQFF. Written as DNA, the CDR3 is TGTGCCTGGACCATATCAAGGACTAGCGGGGGGGCAGATGAGCAGTTCTTC.

This clone has just one count. The chain's CDR3 is CASSGREGTEAFF. CDR3 nucleotide sequence: TGTGCCAGCAGTGGCAGGGAGGGGACTGAAGCTTTCTTT. This rearrangement joins TRBV6-4 to TRBJ1-1; a possible D gene is TRBD1 (5 bases). The germline V gene has CDR1 MRHNA and CDR2 SNTAGT. Trimming cost V 4 bases and J 5 bases, with 11 bases left between them. The CDR3 has 13 residues.

This chain links TRBV6-5 with TRBJ1-2; possible D gene TRBD1, 5 bases. V shed 4 bases and J shed 1 base, with 16 bases lying between them. Germline V gene lookup returns CDR1 MNHEY and CDR2 SVGAGI. This CDR3 spans 16 amino acids. CDR3 nucleotides: TGTGCCAGCAGTTTACGACTTGCAGGGTTTAACTATGGCTACACCTTC. Residues: CASSLRLAGFNYGYTF.

The rearrangement joins TRBV3-1 (or the pseudogene TRBV3-2) to TRBJ2-1, with D perhaps TRBD2 (7 bases). Deletions cut 0 bases from V and 4 bases from J, with 13 bases between. This CDR3 spans 16 amino acids. The germline gives CDR1 LGHDT, CDR2 YNNKEL (reference sequence). CDR3 in amino acids: CASSQDRGGDYNEQFF. CDR3 DNA: TGTGCCAGCAGCCAAGATAGGGGGGGTGATTACAATGAGCAGTTCTTC.

CDR3 DNA sequence: TGCGCCAGCAGCCAAGGGACAGGGCAAGGCTACGAGCAGTACTTC. Protein sequence: CASSQGTGQGYEQYF. The chain links TRBV4-3 to TRBJ2-7; 8 bases are shared with TRBD1. The CDR3 runs to 15 residues. The trim removed 1 base at V and 3 bases at J, leaving 5 bases unmatched. Germline CDR1 reads LGHNA; CDR2 reads YSLEER.

The CDR3 protein is CASSYYGGRGEAFF. CDR3 nucleotide sequence: TGTGCCAGCAGTTACTACGGGGGTCGGGGTGAAGCTTTCTTT. This chain connects TRBV6-2 or TRBV6-3 to TRBJ1-1, with D possibly matching TRBD1 (5 bases). The V end was cut by 1 base, the J end by 7 bases, with 13 bases between. Germline V gene lookup returns CDR1 MNHEY and CDR2 SVGEGT. This CDR3 contains 14 residues.

This chain connects TRBV2 to TRBJ1-1; no reliable D call. V was cut by 4 bases and J by 3 bases, with 9 bases left in between. This CDR3 is built from 13 residues. The V gene's germline CDR1 is SNHLY and CDR2 FYNNEI. The CDR3 nucleotides are TGTGCCAGCAGTGCGGTTACTCACACTGAAGCTTTCTTT. Its translation: CASSAVTHTEAFF.

The CDR3 region is CASSQEGQGGYEQYF. CDR3 nucleotide sequence: TGCGCCAGCAGCCAAGAAGGGCAGGGTGGGTACGAGCAGTACTTC. The chain links TRBV4-3 to TRBJ2-7; TRBD1 is a possible D gene (5 bases). The CDR3 extends over 15 amino acids. Trimming stripped 0 bases from V and 4 bases from J, with 13 bases between. Germline CDR1 is LGHNA and CDR2 is YSLEER.

The rearrangement links TRBV6-6 to TRBJ1-2; D unresolved. Germline CDR1 and CDR2: MNHNY and SVGAGI (reference sequence). The CDR3 is 12 residues long. The ends were cut back, 2 bases at V and 7 bases at J, with 8 bases in the middle. The CDR3 bases are TGTGCCAGCAGTTACGAAGGACTTGGCTACACCTTC. This codes for CASSYEGLGYTF.

This clone was observed a single time. The rearrangement uses TRBV5-1 and TRBJ2-1, with 11 bases lining up with TRBD2. The junction had 4 bases not matched to a gene; V was cut back by 2 bases and J by 6 bases. CDR1 and CDR2 (germline): SGHRS, YFSETQ. The CDR3 loop spans 15 amino acids. As DNA, the CDR3 is TGCGCCAGCAGCTTCACTAGCGGGAGAGGCAATGAGCAGTTCTTC. Residues: CASSFTSGRGNEQFF.

The rearrangement joins TRBV18 to TRBJ1-2, with 11 bases identical to TRBD1. The CDR3 extends over 15 amino acids. The germline gives CDR1 KGHSH, CDR2 LQKENI. Trimming took 3 bases from V and 5 from J; bases not matched to a gene: 5. Here the CDR3 reads CASSPGQGADYGYTF. The CDR3 coding sequence is TGTGCCAGCTCACCCGGACAGGGGGCAGATTATGGCTACACCTTC.

The V gene is TRBV21-1, the J gene TRBJ2-7; the listed D gene, TRBD2, was not tested against the DNA. TRBV21-1 is classified as a pseudogene. This CDR3 region has 20 residues. CDR3 DNA: TGTGCCAGCAGCAAAGGGGAGGCCGGCCGACAAGGCCTCACCTCCTACGAGCAGTACTTC. It translates to CASSKGEAGRQGLTSYEQYF.

V gene TRBV4-1 combines with J gene TRBJ2-6; D is uncertain. Germline assignment: CDR1 MGHRA and CDR2 YSYEKL. The CDR3 contains 15 residues. Trimming pared 1 base from V and 1 base from J, leaving 5 bases between. CDR3 amino acids: CASSQVSSGANVLTF. As DNA, the CDR3 is TGCGCCAGCAGCCAAGTGTCTTCTGGGGCCAACGTCCTGACTTTC.